These 3 T cell receptor beta chains came from one sample sequenced in a study of T-cell reconstitution after alpha-beta-depleted transplantation in children. Preparation of the TCRbeta library used unique molecular identifiers. MiXCR, run by TCRdb on the PCR reads, gives a single entry per CDR3 protein. The table records hundreds of thousands of distinct CDR3 sequences, roughly 24% of them present only once. Sample: PBMCs, mostly from graft donor cells, taken 360 days after TCRalphabeta/CD19-depleted stem cell transplant. All receptors derive from a boy younger than two who had a stem cell transplant for acute myeloid leukemia, so the T cells may come from the graft donor.

V gene TRBV12-3 or TRBV12-4 combines with J gene TRBJ2-1, with D possibly matching TRBD2 (6 bases). V shed 5 bases and J shed 3 bases, with 17 bases lying between them. The CDR3 spans 16 residues. CDR3 region: CASSEAGKSIYNEQFF. For the CDR3, the DNA is TGTGCCAGCAGTGAGGCGGGGAAAAGTATCTACAATGAGCAGTTCTTC.

The table lists this clonotype with many counts. J is TRBJ1-2 and V is TRBV10-3; 9 positions agree with TRBD1. The germline V gene encodes CDR1 ENHRY and CDR2 SYGVKD. V lost 8 bases to trimming and J lost 10 bases; unmatched junction nucleotides: 17. The CDR3 loop spans 15 amino acids. Here the CDR3 DNA reads TGTGCCATCGCCCCGGGTGAGGGGACAGGGCCGGTCTACACCTTC. Its translation is CAIAPGEGTGPVYTF.

This clonotype has a count of ten or more. The rearrangement uses TRBV20-1 and TRBJ2-1, with D tentatively TRBD2 (6 bases). CDR3 length: 15 residues. Deletions cut 3 bases from V and 6 bases from J, with 18 bases between. Per the germline V gene, CDR1 is DFQATT and CDR2 is SNEGSKA (reference sequence). The CDR3 nucleotides are TGCAGTGCTAGGGCCACAGGACTACCTTTCAATGAGCAGTTCTTC. Translated: CSARATGLPFNEQFF.